This T cell receptor (beta chain) was identified during a study of cytomegalovirus exposure and HLA in healthy donors. Study background: Caucasian-associated ancestry cluster membership applied to approximately 84% of approximately 420 genotyped donors. Study-wide points: About 87% or about 30% of the time was how often most TCR beta V segments were productive, according to an earlier analysis.

This clone has a single count. The antigen is unknown. The PCR employed 60 Vbeta primers together with 13 Jbeta primers. Produced via immunoSEQ multiplex PCR; TCRdb's table is partial and in-frame only. This table has about 200,000 clones, roughly 80% appearing once. V was clipped by 4 bases and J by 6 bases, with 16 bases between them. Per germline, CDR1 ENHRY and CDR2 SYGVKD. This CDR3 comprises 14 residues. Material for sequencing was PBMCs. The receptor's source is a middle-aged woman in good health and CMV-seronegative. The rearrangement uses TRBV10-3 and TRBJ2-7; possible D gene TRBD2, 5 bases. The CDR3 region is CAISVGSGSREQYF. In nucleotides, the CDR3 is TGTGCCATCAGTGTGGGCAGCGGTTCTCGCGAGCAGTACTTC.